The sequence of this T cell receptor (beta chain) was determined in a study of CD8 T cells in Susac syndrome. As to this clonotype: The antigen is not known.

Relapsing-remitting disease, either stable or active, was present in the treatment-naive patients who were the multiple sclerosis controls. The V gene lost 5 bases and the J gene lost 5 bases, with 18 bases spanning the gap. The CDR3 is made up of 15 amino acids. Germline V gene data show CDR1 as MNHEY and CDR2 as SMNVEV (reference sequence). General study findings and limits: The number of individuals included in the study's TCR sequencing and HLA analysis was acknowledged as relatively small.

RNA in amounts of roughly 0.45 to 1 ug was reverse transcribed with random hexamers. TCRdb re-derived calls from the immunoSEQ multiplex PCR reads in MiXCR, one entry per CDR3 protein. The sample holds over 350,000 distinct CDR3 sequences, approximately 85% seen once. The J gene is TRBJ1-1, the V gene TRBV27, with D hard to call. Sequencing was done on a sample of CD8+ T cells from PBMCs. This sequence was found in a human donor with multiple sclerosis. The CDR3 region is CASSPRLQGWTEAFF. Here the CDR3 DNA reads TGTGCCAGCAGTCCCCGTCTGCAAGGGTGGACTGAAGCTTTCTTT.